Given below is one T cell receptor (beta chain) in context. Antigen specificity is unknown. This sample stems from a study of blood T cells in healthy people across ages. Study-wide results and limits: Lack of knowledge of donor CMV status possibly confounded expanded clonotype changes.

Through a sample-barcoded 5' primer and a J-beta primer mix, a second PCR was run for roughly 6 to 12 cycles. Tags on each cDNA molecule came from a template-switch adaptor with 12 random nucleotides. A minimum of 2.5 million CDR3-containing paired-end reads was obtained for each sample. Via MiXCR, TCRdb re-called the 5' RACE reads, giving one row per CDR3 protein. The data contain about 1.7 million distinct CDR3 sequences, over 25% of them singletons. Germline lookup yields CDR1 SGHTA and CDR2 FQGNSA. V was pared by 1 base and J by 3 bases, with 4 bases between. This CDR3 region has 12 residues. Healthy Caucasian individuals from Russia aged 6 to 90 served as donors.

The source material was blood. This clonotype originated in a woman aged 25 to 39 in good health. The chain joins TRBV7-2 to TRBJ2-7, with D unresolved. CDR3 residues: CTSSLGYYEQYF. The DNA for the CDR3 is TGTACCAGCAGCTTAGGTTACTACGAGCAGTACTTC.